Below are 3 T cell receptor beta chains sequenced from a single sample in a study of cytomegalovirus exposure and HLA in healthy donors. The PCR ran on 60 Vbeta and 13 Jbeta primers. Produced via immunoSEQ multiplex PCR; TCRdb's table is partial and in-frame only. The data hold approximately 140,000 clones, with 63% observed a single time. Specimen: PBMCs. These TCRs come from a woman in her sixties in good health and CMV-seropositive.

This clone was recorded a few times. The V call is TRBV14, the J call TRBJ2-7; 11 positions agree with TRBD1. Trimming took 2 bases from V and 6 from J; bases not matched to a gene: 3. CDR3 size: 14 residues. Per the germline V gene, CDR1 is SGHDN and CDR2 is FVKESK. For the CDR3, the DNA is TGTGCCAGCAGCCAACCCGGGACAGGGGGCGAGCAGTACTTC. This translates into CASSQPGTGGEQYF.

In its sample, this clone was seen once. V usage is TRBV9 and J usage is TRBJ2-1; TRBD2 is a possible D gene (6 bases). Trimming shortened V by 3 bases and J by 1 base, and 8 bases separated the two germline ends. The germline gives CDR1 SGDLS, CDR2 YYNGEE. The CDR3 runs 14 residues. This CDR3 is CASSARESYNEQFF. Here the CDR3 DNA reads TGTGCCAGCAGCGCGCGGGAATCCTACAATGAGCAGTTCTTC.

The chain recombines TRBV23-1 with TRBJ2-1; 14 bases match TRBD2. TRBV23-1 is an ORF; its function is uncertain. CDR3 size: 17 residues. J was trimmed by 0 bases and V by 4 bases; bases with no gene match: 2. Here the CDR3 DNA reads TGCGCCAGCAGTCCAGGGACTAGCGGGAGCTCCTACAATGAGCAGTTCTTC. As protein: CASSPGTSGSSYNEQFF.